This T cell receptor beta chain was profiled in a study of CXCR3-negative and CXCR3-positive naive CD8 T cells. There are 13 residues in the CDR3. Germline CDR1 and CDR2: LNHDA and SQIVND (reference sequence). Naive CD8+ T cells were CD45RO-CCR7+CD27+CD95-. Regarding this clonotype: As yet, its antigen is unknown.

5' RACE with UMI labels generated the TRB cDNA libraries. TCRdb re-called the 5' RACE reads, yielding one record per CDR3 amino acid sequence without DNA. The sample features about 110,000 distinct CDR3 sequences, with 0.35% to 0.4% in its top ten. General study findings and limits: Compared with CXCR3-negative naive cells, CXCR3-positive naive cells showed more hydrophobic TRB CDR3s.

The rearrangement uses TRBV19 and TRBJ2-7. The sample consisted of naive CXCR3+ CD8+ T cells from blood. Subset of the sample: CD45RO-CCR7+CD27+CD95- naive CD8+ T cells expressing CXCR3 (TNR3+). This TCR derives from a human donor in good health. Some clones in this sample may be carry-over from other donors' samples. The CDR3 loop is CASSAGRTYEQYF.